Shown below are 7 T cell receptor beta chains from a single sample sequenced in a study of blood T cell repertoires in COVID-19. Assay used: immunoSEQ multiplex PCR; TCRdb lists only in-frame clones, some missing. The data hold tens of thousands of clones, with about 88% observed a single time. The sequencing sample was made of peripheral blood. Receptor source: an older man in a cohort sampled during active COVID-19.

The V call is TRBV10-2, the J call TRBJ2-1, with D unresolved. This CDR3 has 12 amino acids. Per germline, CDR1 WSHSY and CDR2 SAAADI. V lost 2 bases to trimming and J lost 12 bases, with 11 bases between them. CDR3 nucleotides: TGCGCCAGCAGTGAGATGGCCGAACGGCAGTTCTTC. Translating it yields CASSEMAERQFF.

The CDR3 sequence: CASSESKYNEQFF. The DNA of the CDR3 is TGTGCCAGCAGTGAGAGTAAATACAATGAGCAGTTCTTC. The chain combines TRBV2 with TRBJ2-1; no clear D. The CDR3 is made up of 13 amino acids. CDR1 SNHLY and CDR2 FYNNEI come from the germline V gene. V was trimmed by 3 bases and J by 4 bases, leaving 7 bases between them.

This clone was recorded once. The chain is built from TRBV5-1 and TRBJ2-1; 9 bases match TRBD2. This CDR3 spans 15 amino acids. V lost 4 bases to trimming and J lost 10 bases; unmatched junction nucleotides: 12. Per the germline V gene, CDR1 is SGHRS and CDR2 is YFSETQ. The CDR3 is CASSPEAGGNPEQFF. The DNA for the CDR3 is TGCGCCAGCAGCCCGGAGGCGGGAGGGAATCCAGAGCAGTTCTTC.

The CDR3 spells CASTHRPLQSGELFF. The CDR3 coding sequence is TGTGCCAGCACGCACCGCCCTCTACAGAGCGGGGAGCTGTTTTTT. The rearrangement joins TRBV7-2 to TRBJ2-2; D gene uncertain. CDR3 length: 15 residues. CDR1 and CDR2 from the germline V gene are SGHTA and FQGNSA. V lost 7 bases, J lost 7 bases, and 19 bases lay in between.

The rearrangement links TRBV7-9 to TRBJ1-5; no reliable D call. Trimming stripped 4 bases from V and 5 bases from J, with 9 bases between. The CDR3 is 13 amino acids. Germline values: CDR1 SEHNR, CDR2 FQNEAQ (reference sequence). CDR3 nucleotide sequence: TGTGCCAGCAGCTCTACCGCCGATCAGCCCCAGCATTTT. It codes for CASSSTADQPQHF.

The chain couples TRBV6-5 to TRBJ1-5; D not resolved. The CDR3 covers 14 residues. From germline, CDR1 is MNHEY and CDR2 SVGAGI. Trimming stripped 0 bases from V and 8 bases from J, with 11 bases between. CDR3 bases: TGTGCCAGCAGTTACTCCCACGGAGCGGAGCCCCAGCATTTT. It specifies CASSYSHGAEPQHF.

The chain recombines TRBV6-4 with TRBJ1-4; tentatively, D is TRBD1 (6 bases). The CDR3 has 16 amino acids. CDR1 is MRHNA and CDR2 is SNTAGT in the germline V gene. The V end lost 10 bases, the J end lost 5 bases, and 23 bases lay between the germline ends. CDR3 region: CATIPCLQGENEKLFF. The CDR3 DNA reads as TGTGCCACCATTCCTTGCTTACAGGGCGAAAATGAAAAACTGTTTTTT.